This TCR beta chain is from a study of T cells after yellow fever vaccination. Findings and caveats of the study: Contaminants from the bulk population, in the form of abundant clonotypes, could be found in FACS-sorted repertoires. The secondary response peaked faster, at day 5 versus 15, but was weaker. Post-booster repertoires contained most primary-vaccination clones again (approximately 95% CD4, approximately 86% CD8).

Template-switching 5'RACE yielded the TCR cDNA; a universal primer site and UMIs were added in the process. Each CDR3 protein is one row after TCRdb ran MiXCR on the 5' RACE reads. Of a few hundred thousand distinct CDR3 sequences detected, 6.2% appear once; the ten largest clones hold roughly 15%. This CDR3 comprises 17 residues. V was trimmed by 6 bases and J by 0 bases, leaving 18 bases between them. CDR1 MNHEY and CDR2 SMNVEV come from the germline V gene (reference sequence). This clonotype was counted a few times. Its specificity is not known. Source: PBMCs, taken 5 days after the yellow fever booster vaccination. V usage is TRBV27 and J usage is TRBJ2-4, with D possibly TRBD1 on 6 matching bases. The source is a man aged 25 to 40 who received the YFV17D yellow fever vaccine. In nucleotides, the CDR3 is TGTGCCAGCAGATCATCATCCAGGGGCTTAGCCAAAAACATTCAGTACTTC. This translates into CASRSSSRGLAKNIQYF.